This TCR beta chain was sequenced during a study of regulatory T cells in long-lasting Graves disease. Time point denoted: newly diagnosed GD, antithyroid drugs for less than 3 months. The TCR library was made from RNA that had been extracted from PBMCs in TRIzol. iRepertoire HTBI primers and Arm-PCR of CDR3 regions built TCR beta libraries. TCRdb passed the multiplex PCR reads through MiXCR, listing each CDR3 protein once. This sample has hundreds of thousands of distinct CDR3 sequences, with about 15% found just once. The CDR3 sequence is 15 residues long. CDR1 is LNHDA and CDR2 is SQIVND in the germline V gene (reference sequence). Trimming stripped 5 bases from V and 4 bases from J, with 18 bases between. Another study also made use of these data, one on T cells in Graves' hyperthyroidism and ophthalmopathy.

The chain uses TRBV19 and TRBJ2-7, with TRBD2 as a possible D gene (6 bases). The sequenced sample was peripheral blood mononuclear cells (PBMCs), obtained at new diagnosis, from a patient treated with antithyroid drugs. The sequence derives from a woman aged 25-40 years with Graves disease. The CDR3 DNA reads TGTGCCAGTAGTTTCGGGAGCTTGCGGCAATACGAGCAGTACTTC. It specifies CASSFGSLRQYEQYF.